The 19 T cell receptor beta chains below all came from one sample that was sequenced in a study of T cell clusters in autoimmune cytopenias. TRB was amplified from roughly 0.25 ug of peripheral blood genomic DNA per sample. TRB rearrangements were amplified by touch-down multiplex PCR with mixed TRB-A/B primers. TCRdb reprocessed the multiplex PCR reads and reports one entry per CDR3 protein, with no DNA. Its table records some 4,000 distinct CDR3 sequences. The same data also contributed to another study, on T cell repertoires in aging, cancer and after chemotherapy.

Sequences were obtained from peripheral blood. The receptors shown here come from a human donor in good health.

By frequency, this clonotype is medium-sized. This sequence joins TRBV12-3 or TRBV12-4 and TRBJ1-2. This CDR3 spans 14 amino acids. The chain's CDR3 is CASTPEGIDYGYTF.

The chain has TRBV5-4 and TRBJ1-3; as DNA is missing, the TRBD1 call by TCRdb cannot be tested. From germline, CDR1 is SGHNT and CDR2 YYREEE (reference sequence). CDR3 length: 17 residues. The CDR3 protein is CASSYLPGQKTGNTIYF.

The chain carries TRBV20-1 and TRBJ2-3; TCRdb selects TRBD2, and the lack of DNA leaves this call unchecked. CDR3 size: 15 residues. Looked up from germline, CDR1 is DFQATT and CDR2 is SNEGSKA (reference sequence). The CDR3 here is CSARPLAGVTDTQYF.

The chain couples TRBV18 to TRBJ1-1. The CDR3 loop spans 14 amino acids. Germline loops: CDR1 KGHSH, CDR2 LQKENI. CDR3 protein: CASSRNREGVEAFF.

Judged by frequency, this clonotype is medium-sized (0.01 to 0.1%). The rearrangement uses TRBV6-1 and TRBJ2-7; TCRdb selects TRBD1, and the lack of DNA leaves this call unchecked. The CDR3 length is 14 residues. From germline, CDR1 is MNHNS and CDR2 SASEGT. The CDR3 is CASRTGRGLDEQYF.

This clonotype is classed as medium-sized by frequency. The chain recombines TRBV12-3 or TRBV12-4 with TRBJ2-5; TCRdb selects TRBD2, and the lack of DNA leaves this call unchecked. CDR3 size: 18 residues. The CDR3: CASGPGTSGGTFQETQYF.

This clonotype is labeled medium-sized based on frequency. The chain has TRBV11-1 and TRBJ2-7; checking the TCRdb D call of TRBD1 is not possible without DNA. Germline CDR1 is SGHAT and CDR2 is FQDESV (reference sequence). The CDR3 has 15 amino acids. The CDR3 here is CASSPGTGDVFEQYF.

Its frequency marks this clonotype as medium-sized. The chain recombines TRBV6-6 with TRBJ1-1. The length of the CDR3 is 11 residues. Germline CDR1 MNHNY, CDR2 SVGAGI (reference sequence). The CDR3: CASSVGTEAFF.

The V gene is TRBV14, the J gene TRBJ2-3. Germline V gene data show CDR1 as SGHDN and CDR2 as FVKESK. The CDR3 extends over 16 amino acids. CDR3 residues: CASSRLMRETGGTQYF.

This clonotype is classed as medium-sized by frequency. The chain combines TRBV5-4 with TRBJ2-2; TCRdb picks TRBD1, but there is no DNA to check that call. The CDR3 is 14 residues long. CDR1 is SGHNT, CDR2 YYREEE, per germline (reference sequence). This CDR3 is CASSLMGATGELFF.

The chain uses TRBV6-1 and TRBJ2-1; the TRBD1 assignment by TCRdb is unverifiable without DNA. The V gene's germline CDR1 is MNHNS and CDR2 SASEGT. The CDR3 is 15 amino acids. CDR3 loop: CASRAFSGGSGEQFF.

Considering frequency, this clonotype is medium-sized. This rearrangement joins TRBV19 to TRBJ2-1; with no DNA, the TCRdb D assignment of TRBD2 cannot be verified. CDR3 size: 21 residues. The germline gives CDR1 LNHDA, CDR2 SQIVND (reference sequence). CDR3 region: CASSIDSGGAIKHLSYNEQFF. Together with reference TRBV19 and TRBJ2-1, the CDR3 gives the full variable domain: DGGITQSPKYLFRKEGQNVTLSCEQNLNHDAMYWYRQDPGQGLRLIYYSQIVNDFQKGDIAEGYSVSREKKESFPLTVTSAQKNPTAFYLCASSIDSGGAIKHLSYNEQFFGPGTRLTVL.

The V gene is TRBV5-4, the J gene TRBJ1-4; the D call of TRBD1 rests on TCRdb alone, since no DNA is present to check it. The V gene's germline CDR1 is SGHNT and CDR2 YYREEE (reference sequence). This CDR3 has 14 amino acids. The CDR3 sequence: CASSSDPGEEKLFF.

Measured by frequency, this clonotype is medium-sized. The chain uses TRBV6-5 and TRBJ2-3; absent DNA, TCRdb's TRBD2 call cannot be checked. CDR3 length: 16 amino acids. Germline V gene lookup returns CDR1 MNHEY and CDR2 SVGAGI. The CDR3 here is CASSVLGGGPADTQYF.

The CDR3 protein is CASSTGTLSSYEQYF. The chain is built from TRBV7-2 and TRBJ2-7; lacking DNA, the TRBD1 call made by TCRdb goes unchecked. The CDR3 spans 15 residues. Per the germline V gene, CDR1 is SGHTA and CDR2 is FQGNSA.

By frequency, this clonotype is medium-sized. The CDR3 reads CASSLAGDLTDTQYF. V is TRBV12-3 or TRBV12-4 and J is TRBJ2-3; TCRdb indicates TRBD1, and absent DNA this call remains unverified. The CDR3 contains 15 residues.

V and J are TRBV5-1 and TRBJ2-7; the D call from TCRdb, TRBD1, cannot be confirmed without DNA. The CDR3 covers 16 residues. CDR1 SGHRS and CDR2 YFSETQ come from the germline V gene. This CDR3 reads CASSLGWTGATYEQYF.

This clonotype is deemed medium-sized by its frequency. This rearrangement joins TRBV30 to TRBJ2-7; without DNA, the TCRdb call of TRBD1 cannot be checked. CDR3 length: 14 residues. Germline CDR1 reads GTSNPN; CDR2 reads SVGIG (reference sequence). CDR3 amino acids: CAWRPAGQVYEQYF.

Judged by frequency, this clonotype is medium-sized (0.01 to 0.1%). CDR3 amino acids: CASSIEGLIYNEQFF. The V gene is TRBV19, the J gene TRBJ2-1; TCRdb picks TRBD2, but there is no DNA to check that call. The length of the CDR3 is 15 residues. Germline V gives CDR1 LNHDA, CDR2 SQIVND (reference sequence).